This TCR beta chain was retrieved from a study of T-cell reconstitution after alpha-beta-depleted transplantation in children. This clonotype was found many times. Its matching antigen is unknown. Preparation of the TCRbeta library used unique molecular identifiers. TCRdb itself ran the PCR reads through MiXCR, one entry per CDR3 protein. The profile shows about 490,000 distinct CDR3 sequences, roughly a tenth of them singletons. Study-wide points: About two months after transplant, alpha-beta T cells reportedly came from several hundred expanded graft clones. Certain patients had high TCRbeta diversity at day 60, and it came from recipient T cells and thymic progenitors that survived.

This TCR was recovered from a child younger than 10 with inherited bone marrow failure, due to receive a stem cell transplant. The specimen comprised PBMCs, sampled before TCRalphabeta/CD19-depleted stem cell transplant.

CDR3 coding DNA: TGTGCCAGCAGTCTCCTCGGGAGCGCCTACGAGCAGTACTTC. Amino acids: CASSLLGSAYEQYF. This sequence joins TRBV12-3 or TRBV12-4 and TRBJ2-7, with TRBD2 as a possible D gene (6 bases). The length of the CDR3 is 14 residues. V lost 5 bases, J lost 2 bases, and 13 bases lay in between.